The rows below give T cell receptor beta chains drawn from one sample of a study of blood T cell repertoires in COVID-19. Here immunoSEQ multiplex PCR was the method, and the copy in TCRdb shows in-frame clones only, minus some. Of 200,000 or so clones listed, around nine tenths are singletons. The sequenced sample consisted of peripheral blood. The receptors come from a man aged 55-75 years with acute or convalescent COVID-19. The CDR3 runs from the conserved cysteine through the conserved F or W. The order of the fields is D gene, V gene, J gene, clone size, CDR3 DNA, CDR3 protein. A D gene is named only where the DNA matches it firmly. A clone size is listed for some rows: how often the clone was seen (once, few, many), or a class if it is expanded.

-	TRBV6-2/TRBV6-3	TRBJ1-2	-	TGTGCCAGCAGTTACGTGGGCGGCGGGGGCTACACCTTC	CASSYVGGGGYTF
TRBD1	TRBV6-5	TRBJ2-5	-	TGTGCCAGCAGTCCCTGGACAGGGACGGGGGAGACCCAGTACTTC	CASSPWTGTGETQYF
TRBD1	TRBV9	TRBJ1-2	few	TGTGCCAGCAGCGTAGGAGGGACAGGGGTTAGCTATGGCTACACCTTC	CASSVGGTGVSYGYTF
-	TRBV7-2	TRBJ1-1	once	TGTGCCAGCAGCTTAGGTAGAGCGGAGAACACTGAAGCTTTCTTT	CASSLGRAENTEAFF
-	TRBV10-3	TRBJ1-2	-	TGTGCCATCAGTGAGTCGAAGGAGGGTTATGGCTACACCTTC	CAISESKEGYGYTF
TRBD1	TRBV2	TRBJ1-5	-	TGTGCCAGCAGTTCGGACAGGGGGAATCAGCCCCAGCATTTT	CASSSDRGNQPQHF
TRBD2	TRBV4-1	TRBJ2-1	-	TGCGCCAGCAGCCAGGTCCCGGGACTAGCGGGGGGGTACAATGAGCAGTTCTTC	CASSQVPGLAGGYNEQFF
TRBD2	TRBV5-1	TRBJ2-3	-	TGCGCCAGCAGCTCCGTAGCGGGGGGGCCCGCAGATACGCAGTATTTT	CASSSVAGGPADTQYF
-	TRBV19	TRBJ2-3	-	TGTGCCAGTAGTGGGGGCTGGGGTCGGGATAACGCGGATACGCAGTATTTT	CASSGGWGRDNADTQYF
TRBD2	TRBV11-3	TRBJ2-2	-	TGTGCCAGCAGCTCCAGACGGGGACTAGCGAACACCGGGGAGCTGTTTTTT	CASSSRRGLANTGELFF
TRBD1	TRBV19	TRBJ1-4	-	TGTGCCAGTAGTATAACAGGGGGCGATGAAAAACTGTTTTTT	CASSITGGDEKLFF
-	TRBV7-9	TRBJ2-7	once	TGTGCCAGCAGCGGCAATCAATACTACGAGCAGTACTTC	CASSGNQYYEQYF
-	TRBV4-1	TRBJ2-7	few	TGCGCCAGCAGCCAAGTAGGCGGGGGCCCTTCCTACGAGCAGTACTTC	CASSQVGGGPSYEQYF
-	TRBV19	TRBJ1-5	-	TGTGCCAGTAGTGCTACGATACAAGGGAGGGTTAGCAATCAGCCCCAGCATTTT	CASSATIQGRVSNQPQHF
-	TRBV27	TRBJ1-2	-	TGTGCCAGCAGTTTGGGCAGCTATGGCTACACCTTC	CASSLGSYGYTF
TRBD1	TRBV20-1	TRBJ1-2	-	TGCAGTGCTTGGACAGGGGATGGCTACACCTTC	CSAWTGDGYTF
TRBD1	TRBV5-4	TRBJ1-2	-	TGTGCCAGCAGGGAAACCTACCGACAGGGTGGCAGCTATGGCTACACCTTC	CASRETYRQGGSYGYTF
TRBD2	TRBV19	TRBJ2-3	-	TGTGCCAGTAGGCTAGCGGGGGTGGCAGATACGCAGTATTTT	CASRLAGVADTQYF
-	TRBV19	TRBJ1-5	-	TGTGCCAGTAGTATAGCCACGTGGGGGGGGCAGGGCAATCAGCCCCAGCATTTT	CASSIATWGGQGNQPQHF
-	TRBV30	TRBJ1-1	few	TGTGCCTGGGCGGGAGAGACTGAAGCTTTCTTT	CAWAGETEAFF
TRBD1	TRBV4-1	TRBJ2-7	-	TGCGCCAGCAGCCAAGATCAGGGGGACAGTCGGCACTTC	CASSQDQGDSRHF
TRBD2	TRBV6-5	TRBJ2-5	-	TGTGCCAGCAGGGGAAACGTAGCGGGCCAAGAGACCCAGTACTTC	CASRGNVAGQETQYF
-	TRBV7-9	TRBJ2-1	-	TGTGCCAGCAGCTTTACTAGCTCCTACAATGAGCAGTTCTTC	CASSFTSSYNEQFF
-	TRBV11-2	TRBJ2-3	-	TGTGCCAGCAGCGGGGGGGGGCGGAGCACAGATACGCAGTATTTT	CASSGGGRSTDTQYF
-	TRBV4-2	TRBJ1-1	-	TGTGCCAGCAGCACGAGGGCCCAGGGGACGAGGATGAACACTGAAGCTTTCTTT	CASSTRAQGTRMNTEAFF
TRBD1	TRBV7-2	TRBJ2-1	-	TGTGCCAGCAGCCTCCGACAGGGTACTTCCTACAATGAGCAGTTCTTC	CASSLRQGTSYNEQFF
-	TRBV5-6	TRBJ1-1	-	TGTGCCAGCAGCCCGGCCGGCGGAGGAGGCACTGAAGCTTTCTTT	CASSPAGGGGTEAFF
TRBD1	TRBV6-1	TRBJ1-2	few	TGTGCCAGCAGTGACCGGGACAGGGCTATCGGCTATGGCTACACCTTC	CASSDRDRAIGYGYTF
TRBD1	TRBV28	TRBJ1-2	-	TGTGCCAGCCAAAATTCGGGACAGGGTATACATGGCTACACCTTC	CASQNSGQGIHGYTF